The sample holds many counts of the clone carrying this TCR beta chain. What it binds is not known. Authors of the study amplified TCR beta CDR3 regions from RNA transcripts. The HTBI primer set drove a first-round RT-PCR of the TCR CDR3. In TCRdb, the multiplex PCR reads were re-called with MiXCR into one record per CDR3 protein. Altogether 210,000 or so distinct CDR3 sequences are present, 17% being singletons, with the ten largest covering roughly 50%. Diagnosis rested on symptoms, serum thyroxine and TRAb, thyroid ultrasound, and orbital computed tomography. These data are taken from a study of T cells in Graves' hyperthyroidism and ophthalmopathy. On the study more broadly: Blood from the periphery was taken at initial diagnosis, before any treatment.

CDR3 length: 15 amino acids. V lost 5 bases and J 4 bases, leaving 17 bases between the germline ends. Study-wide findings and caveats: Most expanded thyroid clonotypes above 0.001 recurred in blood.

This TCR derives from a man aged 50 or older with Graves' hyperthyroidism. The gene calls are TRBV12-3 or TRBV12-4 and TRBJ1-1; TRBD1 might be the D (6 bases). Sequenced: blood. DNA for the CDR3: TGTGCCAGCAGTGGGGCTGGGAGGGGGGCCACTGAAGCTTTCTTT. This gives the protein CASSGAGRGATEAFF.